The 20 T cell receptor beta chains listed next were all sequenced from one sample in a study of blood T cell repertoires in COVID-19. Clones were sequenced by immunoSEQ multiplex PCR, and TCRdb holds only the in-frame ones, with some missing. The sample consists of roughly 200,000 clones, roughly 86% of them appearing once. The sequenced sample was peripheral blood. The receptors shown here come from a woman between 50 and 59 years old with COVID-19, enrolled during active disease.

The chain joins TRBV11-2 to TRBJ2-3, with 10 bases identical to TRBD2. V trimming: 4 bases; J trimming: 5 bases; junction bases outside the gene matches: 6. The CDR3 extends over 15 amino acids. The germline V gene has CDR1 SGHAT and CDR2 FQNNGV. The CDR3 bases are TGTGCCAGCAGCTCAGCGGGGGGGGCCGGAGATACGCAGTATTTT. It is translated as CASSSAGGAGDTQYF.

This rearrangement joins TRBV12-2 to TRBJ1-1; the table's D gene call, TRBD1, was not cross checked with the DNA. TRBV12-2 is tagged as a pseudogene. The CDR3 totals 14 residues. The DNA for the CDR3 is TGTGCAAGTCGCTTAGGGACAGGGGACACTGAAGCTTTCTTT. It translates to CASRLGTGDTEAFF.

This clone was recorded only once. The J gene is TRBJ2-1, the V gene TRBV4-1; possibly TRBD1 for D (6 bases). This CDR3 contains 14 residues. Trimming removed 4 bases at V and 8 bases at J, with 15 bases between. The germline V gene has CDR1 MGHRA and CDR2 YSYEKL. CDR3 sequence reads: CASSPQQGSDEQFF. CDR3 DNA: TGCGCCAGCAGCCCCCAACAGGGATCAGATGAGCAGTTCTTC.

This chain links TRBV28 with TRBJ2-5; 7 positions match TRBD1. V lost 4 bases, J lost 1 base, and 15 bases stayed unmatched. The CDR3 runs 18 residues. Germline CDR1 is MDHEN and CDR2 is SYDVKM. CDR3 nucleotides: TGTGCCAGCAGTTCCCAGGACAGGTTTAGCCACTTCCAAGAGACCCAGTACTTC. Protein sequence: CASSSQDRFSHFQETQYF.

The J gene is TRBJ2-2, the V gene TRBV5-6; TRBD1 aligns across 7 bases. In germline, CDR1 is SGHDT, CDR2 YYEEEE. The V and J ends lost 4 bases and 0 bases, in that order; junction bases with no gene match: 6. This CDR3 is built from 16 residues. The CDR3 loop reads CASSLRDSTNTGELFF. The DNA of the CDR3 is TGTGCCAGCAGCCTCCGGGACAGCACGAACACCGGGGAGCTGTTTTTT.

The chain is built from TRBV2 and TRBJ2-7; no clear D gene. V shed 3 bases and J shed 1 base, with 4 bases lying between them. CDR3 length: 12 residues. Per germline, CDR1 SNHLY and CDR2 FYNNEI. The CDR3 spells CASSDYSYEQYF. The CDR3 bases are TGTGCCAGCAGTGATTATTCCTACGAGCAGTACTTC.

The CDR3 sequence: CASSPGLGYTF. The CDR3 DNA follows: TGCGCCAGCAGCCCAGGGTTGGGCTACACCTTC. The V and J genes are TRBV5-1 and TRBJ1-2, with a possible D match to TRBD1 (5 bases). Between the trimmed V and J ends, which lost 4 bases and 8 bases, there was a span of 9 bases. Germline lookup yields CDR1 SGHRS and CDR2 YFSETQ. CDR3 length: 11 amino acids.

This CDR3 is CASSPSGQARQPQHF. CDR3 in DNA: TGTGCCAGCTCACCTTCGGGACAGGCCCGGCAGCCCCAGCATTTT. V gene TRBV18 combines with J gene TRBJ1-5; TRBD1 matches 8 bases. The CDR3 loop spans 15 amino acids. V lost 3 bases and J lost 7; bases outside the gene matches: 8. CDR1 is KGHSH, CDR2 LQKENI, per germline.

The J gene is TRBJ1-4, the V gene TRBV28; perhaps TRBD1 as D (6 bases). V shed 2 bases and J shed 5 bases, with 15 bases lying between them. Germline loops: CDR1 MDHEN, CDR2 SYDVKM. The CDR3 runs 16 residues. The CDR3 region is CASSLVDSAQNEKLFF. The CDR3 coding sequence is TGTGCCAGCAGTTTAGTGGACAGCGCCCAAAATGAAAAACTGTTTTTT.

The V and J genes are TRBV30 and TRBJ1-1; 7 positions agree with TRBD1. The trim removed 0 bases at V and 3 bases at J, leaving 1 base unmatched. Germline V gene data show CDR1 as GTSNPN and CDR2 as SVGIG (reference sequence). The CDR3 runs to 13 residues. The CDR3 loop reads CAWSVQGYTEAFF. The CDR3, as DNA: TGTGCCTGGAGTGTACAGGGGTACACTGAAGCTTTCTTT.

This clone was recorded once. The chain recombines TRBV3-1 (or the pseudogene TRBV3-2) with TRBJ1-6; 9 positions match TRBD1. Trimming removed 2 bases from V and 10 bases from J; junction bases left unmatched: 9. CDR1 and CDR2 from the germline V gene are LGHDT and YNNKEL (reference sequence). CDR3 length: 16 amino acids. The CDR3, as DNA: TGTGCCAGCAGCCAATTAACAGGGGGCCAGGGATCACCCCTCCACTTT. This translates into CASSQLTGGQGSPLHF.

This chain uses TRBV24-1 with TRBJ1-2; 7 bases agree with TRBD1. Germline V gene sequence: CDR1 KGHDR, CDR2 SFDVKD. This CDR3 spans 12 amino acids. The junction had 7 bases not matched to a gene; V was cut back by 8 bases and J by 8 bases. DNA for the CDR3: TGTGCCACCAAGGGACAGCTTTCCGGCTACACCTTC. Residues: CATKGQLSGYTF.

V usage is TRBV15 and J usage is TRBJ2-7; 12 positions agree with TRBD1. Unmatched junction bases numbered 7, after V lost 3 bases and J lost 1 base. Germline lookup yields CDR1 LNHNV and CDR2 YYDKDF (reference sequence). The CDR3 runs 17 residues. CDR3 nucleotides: TGTGCCACCAGCAGCAGGGGACAGGGGGCCAATTCCTACGAGCAGTACTTC. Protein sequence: CATSSRGQGANSYEQYF.

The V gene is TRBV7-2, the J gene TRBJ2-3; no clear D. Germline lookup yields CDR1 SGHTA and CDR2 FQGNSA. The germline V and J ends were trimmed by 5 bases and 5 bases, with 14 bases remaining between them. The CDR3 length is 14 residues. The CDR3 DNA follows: TGTGCCAGCAGCAAAGCCTCACTACTAGATACGCAGTATTTT. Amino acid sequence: CASSKASLLDTQYF.

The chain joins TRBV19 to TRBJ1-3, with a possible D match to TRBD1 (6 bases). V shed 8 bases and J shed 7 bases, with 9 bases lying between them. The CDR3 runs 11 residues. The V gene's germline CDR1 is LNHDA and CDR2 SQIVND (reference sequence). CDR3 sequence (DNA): TGTGCCAGTGATACAGGGAACACCATATATTTT. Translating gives CASDTGNTIYF.

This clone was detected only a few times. CDR3 DNA sequence: TGTGCCAGCAGCCAAGGCCGGGGGGGTACCGGGGAGCTGTTTTTT. Encoded protein: CASSQGRGGTGELFF. V and J are TRBV4-2 and TRBJ2-2; TRBD2 aligns across 8 bases. V dropped 1 base and J dropped 5; count of bases not matched to a gene: 3. The CDR3 is 15 residues long. CDR1 is LGHNA, CDR2 YNFKEQ, per germline.

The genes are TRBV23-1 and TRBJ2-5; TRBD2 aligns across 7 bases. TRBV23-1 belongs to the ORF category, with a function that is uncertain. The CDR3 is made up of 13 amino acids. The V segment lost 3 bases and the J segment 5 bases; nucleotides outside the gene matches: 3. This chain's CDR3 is CASSHWGGETQYF. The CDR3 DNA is TGCGCCAGCAGTCATTGGGGGGGGGAGACCCAGTACTTC.

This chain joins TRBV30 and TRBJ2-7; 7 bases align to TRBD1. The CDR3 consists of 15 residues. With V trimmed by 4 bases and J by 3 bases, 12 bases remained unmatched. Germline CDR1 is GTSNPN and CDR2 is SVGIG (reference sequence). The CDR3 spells CAWNRQGPASYEQYF. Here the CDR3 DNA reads TGTGCCTGGAATAGACAGGGCCCGGCGAGCTACGAGCAGTACTTC.

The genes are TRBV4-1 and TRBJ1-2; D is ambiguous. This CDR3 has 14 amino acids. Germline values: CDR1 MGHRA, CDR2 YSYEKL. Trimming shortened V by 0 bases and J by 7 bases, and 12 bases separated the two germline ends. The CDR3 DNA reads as TGCGCCAGCAGCCAAGAGCCCCCGCGTTTTGGCTACACCTTC. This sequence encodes CASSQEPPRFGYTF.

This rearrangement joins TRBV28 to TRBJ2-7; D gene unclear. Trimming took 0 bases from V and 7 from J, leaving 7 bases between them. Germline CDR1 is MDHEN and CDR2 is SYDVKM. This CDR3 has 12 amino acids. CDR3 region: CASSLWGREQYV. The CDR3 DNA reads TGTGCCAGCAGTTTATGGGGCCGAGAGCAGTACGTC.